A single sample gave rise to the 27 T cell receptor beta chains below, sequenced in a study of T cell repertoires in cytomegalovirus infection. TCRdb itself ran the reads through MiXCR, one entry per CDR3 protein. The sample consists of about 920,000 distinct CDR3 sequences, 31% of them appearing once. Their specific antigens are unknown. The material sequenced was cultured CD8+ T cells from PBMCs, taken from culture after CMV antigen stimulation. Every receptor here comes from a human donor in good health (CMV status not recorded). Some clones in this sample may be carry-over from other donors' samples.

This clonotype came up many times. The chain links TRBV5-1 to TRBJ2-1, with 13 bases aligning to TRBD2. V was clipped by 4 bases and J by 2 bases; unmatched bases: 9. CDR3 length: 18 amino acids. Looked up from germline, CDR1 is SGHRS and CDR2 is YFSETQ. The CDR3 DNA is TGCGCCAGCAGCACTAGCGGGGGGGCCGGGATTCCCTACAATGAGCAGTTCTTC. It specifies CASSTSGGAGIPYNEQFF.

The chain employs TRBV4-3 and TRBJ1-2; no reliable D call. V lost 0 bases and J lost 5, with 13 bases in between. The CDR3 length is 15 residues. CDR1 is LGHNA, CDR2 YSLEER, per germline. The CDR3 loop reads CASSQDSDRLYGYTF. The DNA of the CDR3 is TGCGCCAGCAGCCAAGATTCGGACCGACTTTATGGCTACACCTTC.

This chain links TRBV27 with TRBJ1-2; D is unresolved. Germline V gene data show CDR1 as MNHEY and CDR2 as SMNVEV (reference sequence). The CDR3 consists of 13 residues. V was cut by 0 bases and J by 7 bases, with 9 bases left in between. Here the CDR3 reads CASSLSLSFGYTF. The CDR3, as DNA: TGTGCCAGCAGTTTATCGTTGAGTTTTGGCTACACCTTC.

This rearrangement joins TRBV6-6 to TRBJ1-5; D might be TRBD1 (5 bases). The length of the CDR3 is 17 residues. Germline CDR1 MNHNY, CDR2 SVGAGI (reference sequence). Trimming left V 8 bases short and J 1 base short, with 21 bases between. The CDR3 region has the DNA TGTGCCAGCGGACCTAAGGGCGGGGGAAGAAGCAATCAGCCCCAGCATTTT. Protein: CASGPKGGGRSNQPQHF.

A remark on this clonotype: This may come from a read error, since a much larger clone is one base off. CDR3 DNA sequence: TGTGCCAGCAGCCACCGGGACTCTCTCAATGGGGAGACCCAGTACTTC. This codes for CASSHRDSLNGETQYF. The V gene is TRBV7-8, the J gene TRBJ2-5, with TRBD2 as a possible D gene (6 bases). CDR1 is SGHVS, CDR2 FQNEAQ, per germline. The CDR3 extends over 16 amino acids. V was clipped by 5 bases and J by 5 bases, with 21 bases between them.

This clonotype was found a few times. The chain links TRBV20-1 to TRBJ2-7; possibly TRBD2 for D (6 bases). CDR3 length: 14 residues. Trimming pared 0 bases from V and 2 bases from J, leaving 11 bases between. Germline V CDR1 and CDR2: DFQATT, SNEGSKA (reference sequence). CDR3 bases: TGCAGTGCTAGAGATGGGGGGAACGCCTACGAGCAGTACTTC. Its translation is CSARDGGNAYEQYF.

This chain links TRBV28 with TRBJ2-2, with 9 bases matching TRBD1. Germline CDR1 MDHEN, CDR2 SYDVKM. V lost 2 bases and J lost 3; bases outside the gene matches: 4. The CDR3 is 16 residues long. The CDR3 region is CASSLLGQGYTGELFF. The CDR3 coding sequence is TGTGCCAGCAGTTTACTGGGACAGGGTTACACCGGGGAGCTGTTTTTT.

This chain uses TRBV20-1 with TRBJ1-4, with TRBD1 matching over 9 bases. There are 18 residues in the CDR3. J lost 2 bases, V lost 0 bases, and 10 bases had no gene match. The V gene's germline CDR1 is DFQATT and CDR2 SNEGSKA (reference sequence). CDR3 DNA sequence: TGCAGTGCTAGAGATGGGGGACAGGGTTTTGCGACTAATGAAAAACTGTTTTTT. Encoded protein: CSARDGGQGFATNEKLFF.

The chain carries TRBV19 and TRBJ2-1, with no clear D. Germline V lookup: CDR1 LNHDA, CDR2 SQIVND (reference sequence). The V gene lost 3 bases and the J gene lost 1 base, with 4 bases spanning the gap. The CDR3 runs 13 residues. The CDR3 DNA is TGTGCCAGTAGTATTCAGTCCTACAATGAGCAGTTCTTC. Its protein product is CASSIQSYNEQFF.

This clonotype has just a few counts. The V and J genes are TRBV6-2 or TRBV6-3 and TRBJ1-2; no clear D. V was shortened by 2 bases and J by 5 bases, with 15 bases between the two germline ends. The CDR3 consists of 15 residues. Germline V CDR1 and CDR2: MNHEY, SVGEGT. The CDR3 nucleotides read TGTGCCAGCAGTTACCATAACGGACGGCCTTATGGCTACACCTTC. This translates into CASSYHNGRPYGYTF.

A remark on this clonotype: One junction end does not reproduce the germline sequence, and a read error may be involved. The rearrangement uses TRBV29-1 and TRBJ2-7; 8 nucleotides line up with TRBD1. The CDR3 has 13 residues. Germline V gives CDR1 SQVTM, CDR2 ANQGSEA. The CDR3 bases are TGCAGCGTTGAGTGGACAGGGTCCTACGAGCGGTACTTC. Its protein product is CSVEWTGSYERYF.

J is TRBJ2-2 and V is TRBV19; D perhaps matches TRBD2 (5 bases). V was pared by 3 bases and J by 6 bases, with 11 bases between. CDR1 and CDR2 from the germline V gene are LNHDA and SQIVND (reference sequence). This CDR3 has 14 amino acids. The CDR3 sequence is CASSIFGSSGELFF. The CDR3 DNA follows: TGTGCCAGTAGTATCTTTGGGAGTTCCGGGGAGCTGTTTTTT.

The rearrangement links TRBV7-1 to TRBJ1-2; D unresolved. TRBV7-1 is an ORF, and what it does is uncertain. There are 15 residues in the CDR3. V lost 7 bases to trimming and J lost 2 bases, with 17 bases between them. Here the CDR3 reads CASKREGVSNYGYTF. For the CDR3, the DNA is TGTGCCAGCAAAAGGGAGGGAGTATCCAACTATGGCTACACCTTC.

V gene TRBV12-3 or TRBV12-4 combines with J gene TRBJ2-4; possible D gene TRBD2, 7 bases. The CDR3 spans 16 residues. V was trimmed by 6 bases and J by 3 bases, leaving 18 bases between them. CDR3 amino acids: CASRWGGPEVKNIQYF. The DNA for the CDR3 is TGTGCCAGCAGGTGGGGGGGCCCGGAAGTCAAAAACATTCAGTACTTC.

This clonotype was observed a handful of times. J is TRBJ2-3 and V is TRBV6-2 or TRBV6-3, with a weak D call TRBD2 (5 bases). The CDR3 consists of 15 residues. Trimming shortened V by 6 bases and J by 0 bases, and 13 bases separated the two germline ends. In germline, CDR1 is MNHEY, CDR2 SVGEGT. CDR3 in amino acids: CASSELVTSTDTQYF. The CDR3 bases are TGTGCCAGCAGCGAACTAGTGACTAGCACAGATACGCAGTATTTT.

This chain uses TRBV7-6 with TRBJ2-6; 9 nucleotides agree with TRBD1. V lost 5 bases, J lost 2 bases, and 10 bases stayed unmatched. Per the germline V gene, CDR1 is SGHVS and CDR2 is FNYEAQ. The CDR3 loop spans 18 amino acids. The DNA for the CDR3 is TGTGCCAGCAGCATACGACAGGGGGAAAACCCTGGGGCCAACGTCCTGACTTTC. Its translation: CASSIRQGENPGANVLTF.

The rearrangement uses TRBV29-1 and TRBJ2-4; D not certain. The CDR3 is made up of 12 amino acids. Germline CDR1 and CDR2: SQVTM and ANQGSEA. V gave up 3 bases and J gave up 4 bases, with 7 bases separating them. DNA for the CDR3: TGCAGCGTTGAGGGCAGAAAAAACATTCAGTACTTC. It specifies CSVEGRKNIQYF.

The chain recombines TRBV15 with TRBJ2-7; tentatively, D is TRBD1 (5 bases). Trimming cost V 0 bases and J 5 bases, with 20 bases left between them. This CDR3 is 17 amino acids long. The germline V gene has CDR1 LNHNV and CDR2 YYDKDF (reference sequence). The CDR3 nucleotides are TGTGCCACCAGCAGAGATTTCACCCAGGCGCAGGGCGACGAGCAGTACGTC. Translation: CATSRDFTQAQGDEQYV.

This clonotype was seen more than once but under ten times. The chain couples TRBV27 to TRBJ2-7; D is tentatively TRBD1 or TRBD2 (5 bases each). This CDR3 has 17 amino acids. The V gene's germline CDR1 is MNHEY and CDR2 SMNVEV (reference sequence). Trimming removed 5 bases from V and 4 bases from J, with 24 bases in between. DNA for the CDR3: TGTGCCAGCAGTGCCCAAGGATGGGACGTTCGGCCTTACGAGCAGTACTTC. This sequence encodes CASSAQGWDVRPYEQYF.

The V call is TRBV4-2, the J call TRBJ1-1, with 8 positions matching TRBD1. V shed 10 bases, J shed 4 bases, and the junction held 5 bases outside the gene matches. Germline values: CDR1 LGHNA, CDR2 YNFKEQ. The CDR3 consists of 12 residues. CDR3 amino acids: CAIRQGSTEAFF. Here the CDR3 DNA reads TGTGCCATACGACAGGGGAGCACTGAAGCTTTCTTT.

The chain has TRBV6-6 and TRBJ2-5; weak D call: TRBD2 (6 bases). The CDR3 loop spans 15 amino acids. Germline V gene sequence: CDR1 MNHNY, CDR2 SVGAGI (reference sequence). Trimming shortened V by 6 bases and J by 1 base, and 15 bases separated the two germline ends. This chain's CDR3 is CASRNPRAGQETQYF. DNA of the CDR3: TGTGCCAGCAGGAATCCTCGAGCGGGCCAAGAGACCCAGTACTTC.

The DNA of the CDR3 is TGTGCCAGCAGCTCCTACCTGGGTTCTAATGAAAAACTGTTTTTT. Amino acid sequence: CASSSYLGSNEKLFF. The rearrangement uses TRBV7-2 and TRBJ1-4; the D is unclear. The germline gives CDR1 SGHTA, CDR2 FQGNSA. Trimming cost V 4 bases and J 3 bases, with 12 bases left between them. The CDR3 has 15 residues.

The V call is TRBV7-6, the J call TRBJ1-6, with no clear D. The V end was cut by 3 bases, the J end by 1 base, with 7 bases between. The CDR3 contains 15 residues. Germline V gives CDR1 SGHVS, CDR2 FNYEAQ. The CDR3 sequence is CASSFKSSYNSPLHF. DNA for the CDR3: TGTGCCAGCAGCTTCAAGAGTTCCTATAATTCACCCCTCCACTTT.

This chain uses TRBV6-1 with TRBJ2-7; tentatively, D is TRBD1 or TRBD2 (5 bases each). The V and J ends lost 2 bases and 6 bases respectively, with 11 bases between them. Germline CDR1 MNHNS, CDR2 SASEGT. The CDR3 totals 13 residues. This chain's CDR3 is CASSESGGGEQYV. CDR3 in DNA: TGTGCCAGCAGTGAAAGTGGGGGTGGCGAGCAGTACGTC.

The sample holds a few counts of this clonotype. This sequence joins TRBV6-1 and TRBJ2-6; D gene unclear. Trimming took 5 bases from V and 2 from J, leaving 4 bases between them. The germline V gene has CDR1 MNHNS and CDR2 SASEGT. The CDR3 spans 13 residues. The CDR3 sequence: CASSSTGANVLTF. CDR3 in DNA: TGTGCCAGCAGTTCGACTGGGGCCAACGTCCTGACTTTC.

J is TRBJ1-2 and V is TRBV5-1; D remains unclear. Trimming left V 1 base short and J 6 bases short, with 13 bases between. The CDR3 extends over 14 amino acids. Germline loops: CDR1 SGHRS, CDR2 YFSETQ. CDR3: CASSLYGLDDGYTF. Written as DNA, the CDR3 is TGCGCCAGCAGCTTGTATGGGCTCGACGATGGCTACACCTTC.

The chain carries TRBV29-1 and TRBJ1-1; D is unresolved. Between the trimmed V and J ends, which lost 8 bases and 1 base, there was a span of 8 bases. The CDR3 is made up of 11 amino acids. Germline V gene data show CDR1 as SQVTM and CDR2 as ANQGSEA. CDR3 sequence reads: CSLEWNTEAFF. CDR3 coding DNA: TGCAGCCTAGAGTGGAACACTGAAGCTTTCTTT. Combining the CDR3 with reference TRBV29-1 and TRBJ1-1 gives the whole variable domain SAVISQKPSRDICQRGTSLTIQCQVDSQVTMMFWYRQQPGQSLTLIATANQGSEATYESGFVIDKFPISRPNLTFSTLTVSNMSPEDSSIYLCSLEWNTEAFFGQGTRLTVV.